A single count supports the clone carrying this TCR beta chain. How the authors handled the data: Amplifying reference gene primers gave estimates of nucleated cell counts. Data came from immunoSEQ multiplex PCR; TCRdb stores just in-frame clones and leaves some out. The V and J calls and clone size were taken over from that table, and D and trimming were inferred from the DNA. The table has roughly 200,000 clones, nearly 90% seen once; the top ten hold 2% to 2.5%. The source of the sample is a study of blood T cell repertoires in COVID-19. As for the study in general: COVID-19 samples from acute and convalescent phases originated in the United States, Italy and Spain.

The CDR3 is 16 residues long. Germline lookup yields CDR1 LGHNA and CDR2 YNFKEQ. Trimming cost V 1 base and J 1 base; bases outside gene matches: 2. Adults between roughly 18 and 90 years of age took part from 20 to 25 US areas. The rearrangement joins TRBV4-2 to TRBJ2-3, with 10 bases that match TRBD2. The source is a woman between 35 and 50 years old with acute COVID-19. Sequencing input: PBMCs or T cells enriched from blood (not recorded which). CDR3 in DNA: TGTGCCAGCAGCCAAGGCGGACTAGCGGGCACAGATACGCAGTATTTT. This translates into CASSQGGLAGTDTQYF.